This TCR beta chain emerged from a study of shared clonotypes between healthy human individuals. The study's findings and limits: Sharing across four donors was highest in naive CD4 (approximately 5%) and lowest in memory CD8 (roughly 0.4%).

Libraries were prepared by immunoSEQ multiplex PCR; TCRdb keeps only in-frame clonotypes and omits some of them. The data contain approximately 340,000 clones, around four fifths of them singletons. Germline lookup yields CDR1 SEHNR and CDR2 FQNEAQ (reference sequence). Trimming left V 5 bases short and J 4 bases short, with 7 bases between. The CDR3 extends over 12 amino acids. A word on this clone: Its antigen is unidentified.

What was sequenced was memory CD4+ T cells sorted from blood. Subset given: CD45RA-negative fraction. The receptor was derived from a man aged 30 to 39 in good health. The chain carries TRBV7-9 and TRBJ2-3, with D hard to call. The CDR3 nucleotides read TGTGCCAGCAGCCCTTCCGCAGATACGCAGTATTTT. This encodes CASSPSADTQYF.